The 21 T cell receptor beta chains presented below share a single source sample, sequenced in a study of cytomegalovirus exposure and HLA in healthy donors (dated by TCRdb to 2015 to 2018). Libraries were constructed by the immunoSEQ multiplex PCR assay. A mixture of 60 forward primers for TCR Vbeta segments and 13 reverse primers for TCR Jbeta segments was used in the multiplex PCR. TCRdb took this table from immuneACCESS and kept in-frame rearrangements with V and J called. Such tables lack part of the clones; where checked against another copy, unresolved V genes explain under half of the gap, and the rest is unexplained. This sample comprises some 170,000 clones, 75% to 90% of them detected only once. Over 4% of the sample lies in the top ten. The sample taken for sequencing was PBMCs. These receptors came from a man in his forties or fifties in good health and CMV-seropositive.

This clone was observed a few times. CDR3 nucleotides: TGTGCCAGCAGCCCCCTTGAGAGGGCAGGGGCCAACGTCCTGACTTTC. Translated, it gives CASSPLERAGANVLTF. V gene TRBV5-8 combines with J gene TRBJ2-6; TRBD2 is a possible D gene (5 bases). The CDR3 runs to 16 residues. Germline V gives CDR1 SGHTS, CDR2 YDEGEE. V lost 4 bases and J lost 4, with 15 bases in between. The full variable domain, completed using reference TRBV5-8 and TRBJ2-6, is EAGVTQSPTHLIKTRGQQATLRCSPISGHTSVYWYQQALGLGLQFLLWYDEGEERNRGNFPPRFSGRQFPNYSSELNVNALELEDSALYLCASSPLERAGANVLTFGAGSRLTVL.

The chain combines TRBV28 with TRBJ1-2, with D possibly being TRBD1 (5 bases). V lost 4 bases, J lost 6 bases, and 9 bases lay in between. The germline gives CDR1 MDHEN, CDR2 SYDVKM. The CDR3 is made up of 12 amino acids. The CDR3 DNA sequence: TGTGCCAGCAGTTACGGGGGAGATGGCTACACCTTC. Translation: CASSYGGDGYTF.

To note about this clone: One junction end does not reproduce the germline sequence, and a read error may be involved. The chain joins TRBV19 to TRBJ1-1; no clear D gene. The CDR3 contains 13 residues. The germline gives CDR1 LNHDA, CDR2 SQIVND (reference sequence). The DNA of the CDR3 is TGTGCCAGCAGTATTTTAGTTAACACTGAAGCTTTCTTT. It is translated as CASSILVNTEAFF. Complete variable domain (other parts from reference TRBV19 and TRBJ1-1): DGGITQSPKYLFRKEGQNVTLSCEQNLNHDAMYWYRQDPGQGLRLIYYSQIVNDFQKGDIAEGYSVSREKKESFPLTVTSAQKNPTAFYLCASSILVNTEAFFGQGTRLTVV.

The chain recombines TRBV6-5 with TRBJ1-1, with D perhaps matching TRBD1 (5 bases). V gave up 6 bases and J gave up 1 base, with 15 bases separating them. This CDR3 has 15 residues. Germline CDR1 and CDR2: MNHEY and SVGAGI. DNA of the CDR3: TGTGCCAGCAGGAATCCCGGGAGGGGGAACACTGAAGCTTTCTTT. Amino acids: CASRNPGRGNTEAFF.

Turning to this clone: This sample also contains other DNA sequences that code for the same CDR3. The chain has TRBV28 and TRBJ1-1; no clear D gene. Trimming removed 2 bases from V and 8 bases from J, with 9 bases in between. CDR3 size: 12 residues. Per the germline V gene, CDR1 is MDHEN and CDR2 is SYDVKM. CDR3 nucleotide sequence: TGTGCCAGCAGTTTAACGGGAGGGGAAGCTTTCTTT. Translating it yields CASSLTGGEAFF. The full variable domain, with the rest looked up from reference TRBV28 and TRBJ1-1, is DVKVTQSSRYLVKRTGEKVFLECVQDMDHENMFWYRQDPGLGLRLIYFSYDVKMKEKGDIPEGYSVSREKKERFSLILESASTNQTSMYLCASSLTGGEAFFGQGTRLTVV.

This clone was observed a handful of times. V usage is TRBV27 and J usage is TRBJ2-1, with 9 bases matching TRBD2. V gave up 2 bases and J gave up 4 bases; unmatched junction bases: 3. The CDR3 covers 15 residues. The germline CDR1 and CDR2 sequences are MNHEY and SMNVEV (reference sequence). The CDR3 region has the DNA TGTGCCAGCAGTTTAGCGGGAGGGAGTTACAATGAGCAGTTCTTC. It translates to CASSLAGGSYNEQFF.

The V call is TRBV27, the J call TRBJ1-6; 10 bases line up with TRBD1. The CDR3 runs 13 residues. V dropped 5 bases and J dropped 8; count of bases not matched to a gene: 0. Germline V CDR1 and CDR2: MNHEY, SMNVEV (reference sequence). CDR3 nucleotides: TGTGCCAGCAGTGGACAGGGGGATTCACCCCTCCACTTT. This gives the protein CASSGQGDSPLHF.

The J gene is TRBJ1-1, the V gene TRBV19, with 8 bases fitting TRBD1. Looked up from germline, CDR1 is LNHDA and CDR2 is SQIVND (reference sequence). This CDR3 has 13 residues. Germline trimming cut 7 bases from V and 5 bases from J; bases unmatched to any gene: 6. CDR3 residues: CASNDRGGTEAFF. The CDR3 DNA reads TGTGCCAGTAACGACAGGGGAGGGACTGAAGCTTTCTTT.

The CDR3 sequence: CASSEQGQDGYTF. As DNA, the CDR3 is TGTGCCAGCAGTGAACAGGGACAGGATGGCTACACCTTC. This chain uses TRBV2 with TRBJ1-2, with 8 nucleotides matching TRBD1. The CDR3 runs 13 residues. The V gene's germline CDR1 is SNHLY and CDR2 FYNNEI. V was clipped by 2 bases and J by 6 bases; unmatched bases: 2.

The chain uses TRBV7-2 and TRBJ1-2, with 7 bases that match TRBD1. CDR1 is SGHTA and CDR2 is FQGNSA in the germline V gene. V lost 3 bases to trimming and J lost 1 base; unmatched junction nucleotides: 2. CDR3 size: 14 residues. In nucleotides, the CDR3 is TGTGCCAGCAGCTTGGGGACAGTTAACTATGGCTACACCTTC. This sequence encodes CASSLGTVNYGYTF.

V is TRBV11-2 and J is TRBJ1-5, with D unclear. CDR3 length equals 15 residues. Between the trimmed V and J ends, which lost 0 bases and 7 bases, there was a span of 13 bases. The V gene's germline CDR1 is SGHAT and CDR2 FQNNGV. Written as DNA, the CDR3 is TGTGCCAGCAGCTTAGAGGCGGGCCCGGGACAGCCCCAGCATTTT. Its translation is CASSLEAGPGQPQHF. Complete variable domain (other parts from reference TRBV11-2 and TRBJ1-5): EAGVAQSPRYKIIEKRQSVAFWCNPISGHATLYWYQQILGQGPKLLIQFQNNGVVDDSQLPKDRFSAERLKGVDSTLKIQPAKLEDSAVYLCASSLEAGPGQPQHFGDGTRLSIL.

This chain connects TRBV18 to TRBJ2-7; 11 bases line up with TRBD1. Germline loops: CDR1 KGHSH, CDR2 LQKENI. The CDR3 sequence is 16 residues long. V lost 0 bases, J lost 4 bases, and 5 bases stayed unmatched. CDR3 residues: CASSPPKGQGVYEQYF. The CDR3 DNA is TGTGCCAGCTCACCACCTAAGGGACAGGGGGTTTACGAGCAGTACTTC.

For the CDR3, the DNA is TGTGCCAGTAGTATCTACGGGAACTATGGCTACACCTTC. Its protein is CASSIYGNYGYTF. This sequence joins TRBV19 and TRBJ1-2; D uncertain. Germline V gene sequence: CDR1 LNHDA, CDR2 SQIVND (reference sequence). V was shortened by 3 bases and J by 2 bases, with 7 bases between the two germline ends. The CDR3 length is 13 residues.

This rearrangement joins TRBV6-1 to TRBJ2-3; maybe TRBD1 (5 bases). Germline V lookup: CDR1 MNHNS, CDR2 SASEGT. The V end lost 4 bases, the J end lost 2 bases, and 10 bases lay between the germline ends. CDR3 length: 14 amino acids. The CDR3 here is CASSVDTYTDTQYF. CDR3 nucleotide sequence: TGTGCCAGCAGTGTGGACACCTACACAGATACGCAGTATTTT.

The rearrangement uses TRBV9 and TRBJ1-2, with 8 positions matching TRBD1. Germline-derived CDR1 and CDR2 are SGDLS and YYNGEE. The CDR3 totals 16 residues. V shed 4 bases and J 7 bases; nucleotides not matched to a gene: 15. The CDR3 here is CASSLYPTGAEGGYTF. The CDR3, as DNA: TGTGCCAGCAGCCTCTATCCGACAGGGGCCGAGGGTGGCTACACCTTC.

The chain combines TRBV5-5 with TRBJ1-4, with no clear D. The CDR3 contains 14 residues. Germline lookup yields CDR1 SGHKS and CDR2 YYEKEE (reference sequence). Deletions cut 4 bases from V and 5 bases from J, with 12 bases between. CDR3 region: CASSRRTPNEKLFF. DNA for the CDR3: TGTGCCAGCAGCCGGAGGACGCCAAATGAAAAACTGTTTTTT.

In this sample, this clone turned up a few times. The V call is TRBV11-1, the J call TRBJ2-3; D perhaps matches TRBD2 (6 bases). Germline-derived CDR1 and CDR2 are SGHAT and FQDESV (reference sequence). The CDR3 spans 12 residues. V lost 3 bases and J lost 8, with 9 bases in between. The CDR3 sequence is CASSLGLSTQYF. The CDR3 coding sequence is TGTGCCAGCAGCTTGGGACTGAGTACGCAGTATTTT. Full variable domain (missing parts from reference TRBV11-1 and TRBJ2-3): EAEVAQSPRYKITEKSQAVAFWCDPISGHATLYWYRQILGQGPELLVQFQDESVVDDSQLPKDRFSAERLKGVDSTLKIQPAELGDSAMYLCASSLGLSTQYFGPGTRLTVL.

Here the CDR3 DNA reads TGCAGCGTCGACAGGGGAGTTAACACCGGGGAGCTGTTTTTT. This gives the protein CSVDRGVNTGELFF. V usage is TRBV29-1 and J usage is TRBJ2-2, with 8 bases identical to TRBD1. V lost 6 bases and J lost 2; bases outside the gene matches: 5. From germline, CDR1 is SQVTM and CDR2 ANQGSEA. The CDR3 is 14 residues long.

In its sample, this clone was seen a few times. The CDR3 loop is CASSSTGRSMNTEAFF. CDR3 bases: TGTGCCAGTAGTTCGACAGGGAGGTCCATGAACACTGAAGCTTTCTTT. The chain recombines TRBV19 with TRBJ1-1; 7 bases are a match to TRBD1. V was pared by 5 bases and J by 0 bases, with 9 bases of the junction left unmatched. This CDR3 is 16 amino acids long. Looked up from germline, CDR1 is LNHDA and CDR2 is SQIVND (reference sequence).

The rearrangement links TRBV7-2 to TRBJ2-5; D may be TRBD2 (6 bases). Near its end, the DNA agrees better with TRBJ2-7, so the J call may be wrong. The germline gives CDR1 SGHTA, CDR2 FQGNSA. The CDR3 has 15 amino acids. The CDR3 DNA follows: TGTGCCAGCAGCTTAGTCCGGGGGACCTCCTACGAGCAGTACTTC. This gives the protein CASSLVRGTSYEQYF.

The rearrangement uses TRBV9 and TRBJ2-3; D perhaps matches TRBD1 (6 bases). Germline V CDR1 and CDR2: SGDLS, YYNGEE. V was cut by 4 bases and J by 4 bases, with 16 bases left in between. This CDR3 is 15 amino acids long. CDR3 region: CASSRPGQSADTQYF. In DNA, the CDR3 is TGTGCCAGCAGCCGCCCCGGACAGTCCGCAGATACGCAGTATTTT.